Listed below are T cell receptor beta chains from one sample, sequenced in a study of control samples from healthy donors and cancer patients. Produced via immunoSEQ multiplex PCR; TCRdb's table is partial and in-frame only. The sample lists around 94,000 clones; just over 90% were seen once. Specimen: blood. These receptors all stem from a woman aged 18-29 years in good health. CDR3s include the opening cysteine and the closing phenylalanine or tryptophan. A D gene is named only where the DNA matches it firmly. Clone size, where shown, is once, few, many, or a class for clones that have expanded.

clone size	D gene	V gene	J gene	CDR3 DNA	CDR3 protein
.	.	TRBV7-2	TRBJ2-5	TGTGCCAGCAGCACAGCCGTACACCAAGAGACCCAGTACTTC	CASSTAVHQETQYF
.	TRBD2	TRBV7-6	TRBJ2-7	TGTGCCAGCAGCGAAGGGCGGACTAGCGGCTACGAGCAGTACTTC	CASSEGRTSGYEQYF
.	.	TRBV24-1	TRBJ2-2	TGTGCCACCAGTGATTCGGCGGATTTGGGGTTATACGCCGGGGAGCTGTTTTTT	CATSDSADLGLYAGELFF
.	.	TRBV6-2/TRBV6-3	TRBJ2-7	TGTGCCAGCAGTTACGCTACCACCTACGAGCAGTACTTC	CASSYATTYEQYF
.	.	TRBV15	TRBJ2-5	TGTGCCACCAGCAGCGGCCCTCTGGGGGGTGGGGAGACCCAGTACTTC	CATSSGPLGGGETQYF
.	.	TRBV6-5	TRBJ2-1	TGTGCCAGCAGGTCCCTCCCGAGCTCCTACAATGAGCAGTTCTTC	CASRSLPSSYNEQFF
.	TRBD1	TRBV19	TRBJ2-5	TGTGCCAGTAGTATAGCTCTGACAGGGTACCAAGAGACCCAGTACTTC	CASSIALTGYQETQYF
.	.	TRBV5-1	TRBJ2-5	TGCGCCAGCGGCGAAGAGACCCAGTACTTC	CASGEETQYF
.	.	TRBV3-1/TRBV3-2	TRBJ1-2	TGTGCCAGCAGCCAAGTGTCCGCAGGGAGCGAAGGCTACACCTTC	CASSQVSAGSEGYTF
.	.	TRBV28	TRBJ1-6	TGTGCCAGCAAGCAGGACTATAATTCACCCCTCCACTTT	CASKQDYNSPLHF
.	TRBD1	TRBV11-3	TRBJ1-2	TGTGCCAGCAGCCTCGGGACAGCCTATGGCTACACCTTC	CASSLGTAYGYTF
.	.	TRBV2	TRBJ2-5	TGTGCCAGCAGTGAATCTGGGGTGGCGGGGACCCAGTACTTC	CASSESGVAGTQYF
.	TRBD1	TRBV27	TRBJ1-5	TGTGCCAGCAGCTTGAGATGGCATGAACAGGGGGCCAATCAGCCCCAGCATTTT	CASSLRWHEQGANQPQHF
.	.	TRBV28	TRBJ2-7	TGTGCCAGCGAAGGACTGGAGCACTACGAGCAGTACTTC	CASEGLEHYEQYF
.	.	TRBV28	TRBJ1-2	TGTGCCAGCAGCTCGACATTTAACTATGGCTACACCTTC	CASSSTFNYGYTF
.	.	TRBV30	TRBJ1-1	TGTGCCTGCGGGACGGCTGAAGCTTTCTTT	CACGTAEAFF
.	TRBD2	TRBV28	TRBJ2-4	TGTGCCAGCAGTCTGCCGTGGACTAGCGGAAAAAACATTCAGTACTTC	CASSLPWTSGKNIQYF
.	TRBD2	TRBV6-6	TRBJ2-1	TGTGCCAGCAGCCCCCGACTAGCGGGGGACAATGAGCAGTTCTTC	CASSPRLAGDNEQFF
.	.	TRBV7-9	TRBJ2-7	TGTGCCAGCAGCTTGGGACGGGCTTACGAGCAGTACTTC	CASSLGRAYEQYF
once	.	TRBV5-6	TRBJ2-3	TGTGCCAGCAGCTTGGGGGACTTAGCTAGGGATACGCAGTATTTT	CASSLGDLARDTQYF
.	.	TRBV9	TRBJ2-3	TGTGCCAGCAGCGCACAAGTGGGGACAGATACGCAGTATTTT	CASSAQVGTDTQYF
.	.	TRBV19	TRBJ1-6	TGTGCCAGTAGTTCCTACAGGGTTCAATTCGATAATTCACCCCTCCACTTT	CASSSYRVQFDNSPLHF
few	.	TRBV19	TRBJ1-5	TGTGCCAGTAGTATTGAACACGCTACTCATAGCAATCAGCCCCAGCATTTT	CASSIEHATHSNQPQHF
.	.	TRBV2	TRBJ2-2	TGTGCCAGCAAAAGAAATCAGGGGCCCGGTGGCGGGGAGCTGTTTTTT	CASKRNQGPGGGELFF
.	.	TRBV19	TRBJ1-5	TGTGCCAGTAGAGAGGGACCTGGCAATCAGCCCCAGCATTTT	CASREGPGNQPQHF
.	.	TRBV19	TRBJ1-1	TGTGCCAGTAGTATAGTTCCAAACACTGAAGCTTTCTTT	CASSIVPNTEAFF
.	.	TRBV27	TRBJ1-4	TGTGCCAGCAGTTCCCGTACAACTAATGAAAAACTGTTTTTT	CASSSRTTNEKLFF
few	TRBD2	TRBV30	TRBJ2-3	TGTGCCTGGAGTGTTAGCGGGGGGGGGAGCACAGATACGCAGTATTTT	CAWSVSGGGSTDTQYF
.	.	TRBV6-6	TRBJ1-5	TGTGCCAGCAGCTTCCCGGGAGCCGATCAGCCCCAGCATTTT	CASSFPGADQPQHF
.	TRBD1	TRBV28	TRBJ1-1	TGTGCCAGCAGTTTATCCGGACAGGGGGGCACTGAAGCTTTCTTT	CASSLSGQGGTEAFF
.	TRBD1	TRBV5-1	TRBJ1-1	TGCGCCAGCAGCTCAGGACAGGGGACAGTAACGAACACTGAAGCTTTCTTT	CASSSGQGTVTNTEAFF
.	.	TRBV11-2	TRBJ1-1	TGTGCCAGCAGCTACACGACAGCCCTGAACACTGAAGCTTTCTTT	CASSYTTALNTEAFF
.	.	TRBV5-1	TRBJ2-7	TGCGCCAGCAGCTTGACGCCCACAGAATACGAGCAGTACTTC	CASSLTPTEYEQYF
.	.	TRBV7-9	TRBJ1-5	TGTGCCAGCAGCTTAGACAGCACTAATCAGCCCCAGCATTTT	CASSLDSTNQPQHF
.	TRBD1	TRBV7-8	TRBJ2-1	TGTGCCAGCAGCCCGACAGGGATGAAAGCCTACAATGAGCAGTTCTTC	CASSPTGMKAYNEQFF
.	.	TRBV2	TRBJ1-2	TGTGCCAGCAGTGAAGGGTCGGGCTATGGCTACACCTTC	CASSEGSGYGYTF
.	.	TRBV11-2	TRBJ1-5	TGTGCCAGCAGCTTAGATCCCCAGGGTTATCGCAATCAGCCCCAGCATTTT	CASSLDPQGYRNQPQHF
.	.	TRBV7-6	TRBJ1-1	TGTGCCAGCAGCTTAGTAGCGTCCGGAGGTGGGACTGAAGCTTTCTTT	CASSLVASGGGTEAFF
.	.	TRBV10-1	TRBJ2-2	TGCGCCAGCAATGCCGGGACCGGGGAGCTGTTTTTT	CASNAGTGELFF
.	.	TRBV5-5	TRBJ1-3	TGTGCCAGCAGCTTGGCCAGGGCGGTGACCCTCCCGGGAAACACCATATATTTT	CASSLARAVTLPGNTIYF
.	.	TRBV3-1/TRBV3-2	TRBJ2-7	TGTGCCAGCAGCCACCTCTCTGGCGGAGCCTCCTACGAGCAGTACTTC	CASSHLSGGASYEQYF
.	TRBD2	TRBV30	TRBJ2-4	TGTGCCTGGGGAGGCGGGAGCCACCCCAGGGCCAAAAACATTCAGTACTTC	CAWGGGSHPRAKNIQYF
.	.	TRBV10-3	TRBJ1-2	TGTGCCATCAGTGACGGTAACGGCAGGATGAACTATGGCTACACCTTC	CAISDGNGRMNYGYTF
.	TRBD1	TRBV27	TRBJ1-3	TGTGCCAGCAGTTCGCGGACAGGGGGCTACTCTGGAAACACCATATATTTT	CASSSRTGGYSGNTIYF
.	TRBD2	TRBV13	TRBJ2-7	TGTGCCAGCAGCTCCGCCTTACTAGCGGGGGGAGCCTACGAGCAGTACTTC	CASSSALLAGGAYEQYF
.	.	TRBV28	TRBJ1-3	TGTGCCAGCAATGCTGACGCTGGAAACACCATATATTTT	CASNADAGNTIYF
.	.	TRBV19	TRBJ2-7	TGTGCCAGTAGTGACGGGGGCATAAACGAGCAGTACTTC	CASSDGGINEQYF
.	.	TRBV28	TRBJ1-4	TGTGCCAGCAGCAGTGGGCGAACAACTAATGAAAAACTGTTTTTT	CASSSGRTTNEKLFF
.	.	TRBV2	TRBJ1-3	TGTGCCAGCGGAGCTGGGGGCCGAGGAAACACCATATATTTT	CASGAGGRGNTIYF
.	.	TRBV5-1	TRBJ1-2	TGCGCCAGCAGCCCGAGAGAGACACATTTGTATGGCTACACCTTC	CASSPRETHLYGYTF
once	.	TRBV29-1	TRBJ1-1	TGCAGCTGGATTGGGGGCACTGAAGCTTTCTTT	CSWIGGTEAFF
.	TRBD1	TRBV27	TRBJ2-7	TGTGCCAGCAGTTCGCTGAGGGGGCTGGAGAGCTCCTACGAGCAGTACTTC	CASSSLRGLESSYEQYF
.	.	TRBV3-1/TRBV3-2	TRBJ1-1	TGTGCCAGCAGCCAAGGTTACGCGGACACTGAAGCTTTCTTT	CASSQGYADTEAFF
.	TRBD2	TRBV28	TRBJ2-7	TGTGCCAGCAGTACGGGCAGCGGGAGAAATTTTTACGAGCAGTACTTC	CASSTGSGRNFYEQYF
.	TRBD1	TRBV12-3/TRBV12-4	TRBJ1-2	TGTGCCAGTGCGGGACAGGGGTGGGGCTACACCTTC	CASAGQGWGYTF
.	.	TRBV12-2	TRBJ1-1	TGTGCAAGTCGCCCGTTTGAAGCTTTCTTT	CASRPFEAFF
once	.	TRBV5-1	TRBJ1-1	TGCGCCAGCAGCTTCGGACGGGTCGAGAACACTGAAGCTTTCTTT	CASSFGRVENTEAFF